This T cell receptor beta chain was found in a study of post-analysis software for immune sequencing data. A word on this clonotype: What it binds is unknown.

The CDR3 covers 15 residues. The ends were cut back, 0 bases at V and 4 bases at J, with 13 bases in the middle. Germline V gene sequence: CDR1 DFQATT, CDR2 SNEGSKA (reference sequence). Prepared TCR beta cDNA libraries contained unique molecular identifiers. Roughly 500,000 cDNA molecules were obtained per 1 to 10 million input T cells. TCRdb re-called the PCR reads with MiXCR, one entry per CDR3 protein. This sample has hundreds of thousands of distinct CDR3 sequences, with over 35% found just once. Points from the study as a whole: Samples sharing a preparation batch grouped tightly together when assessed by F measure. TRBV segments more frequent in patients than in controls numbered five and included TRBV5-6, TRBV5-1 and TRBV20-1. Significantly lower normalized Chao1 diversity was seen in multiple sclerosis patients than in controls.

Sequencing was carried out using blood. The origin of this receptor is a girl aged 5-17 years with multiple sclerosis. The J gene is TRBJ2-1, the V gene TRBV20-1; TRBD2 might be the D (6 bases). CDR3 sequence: CSARDKGTRYNEQFF. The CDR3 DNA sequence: TGCAGTGCTAGAGATAAGGGGACTCGATACAATGAGCAGTTCTTC.